Shown below are 23 T cell receptor beta chains from a single sample sequenced in a study of naive and memory T cell subsets. An equimolar mix of two oligonucleotides served as the beta constant-region primer for TRBC1 and TRBC2. Ligated cDNA was amplified by four rounds of PCR with nested alpha and beta constant-region primers and SP2. TCRdb itself ran the UMI-ligation and nested PCR reads through MiXCR, one entry per CDR3 protein. The data show 1,400 to 1,500 distinct CDR3 sequences, around 7.3% seen once. The specimen sequenced was CD8+ TEMRA cells from blood. Subset denoted: effector memory re-expressing CD45RA, CD45RA+ CD27-. The receptors originated from a human donor in good health.

The table lists this clonotype with a few counts. The rearrangement uses TRBV28 and TRBJ2-7, with D possibly matching TRBD1 (5 bases). CDR3 length: 19 amino acids. Trimming removed 5 bases from V and 0 bases from J, with 26 bases in between. Germline CDR1 reads MDHEN; CDR2 reads SYDVKM. The CDR3 DNA reads as TGTGCCAGCAGTGATTACCTACTTAGGGGCCTAACCGCCTCCTACGAGCAGTACTTC. The encoded protein is CASSDYLLRGLTASYEQYF.

The table lists this clonotype with many counts. The rearrangement joins TRBV4-1 to TRBJ1-1; possible D gene TRBD1, 5 bases. CDR3 length: 14 residues. Deletions cut 0 bases from V and 7 bases from J, with 12 bases between. The V gene's germline CDR1 is MGHRA and CDR2 YSYEKL. The CDR3 DNA is TGCGCCAGCAGCCAAGACCAGGGTGGTATTGAAGCTTTCTTT. It yields the protein CASSQDQGGIEAFF.

Only a few counts were recorded for this clonotype. The chain couples TRBV5-1 to TRBJ2-7; 9 bases are a match to TRBD1. Germline trimming cut 5 bases from V and 5 bases from J; bases unmatched to any gene: 8. Germline V gene data show CDR1 as SGHRS and CDR2 as YFSETQ. CDR3 length equals 14 residues. CDR3 nucleotides: TGCGCCAGCAGACCCGGGACAGGGTTCCACGAGCAGTACTTC. Protein sequence: CASRPGTGFHEQYF.

The sample holds a few counts of this clonotype. This chain joins TRBV20-1 and TRBJ2-1, with TRBD2 matching 7 bases. Trimming cost V 4 bases and J 7 bases; bases outside gene matches: 13. The CDR3 has 15 residues. Per germline, CDR1 DFQATT and CDR2 SNEGSKA (reference sequence). In DNA, the CDR3 is TGCAGTGCTATTGGGACTAACATCGTGGGGAATGAGCAGTTCTTC. Protein: CSAIGTNIVGNEQFF.

This clonotype was recorded a few times. V and J are TRBV29-1 and TRBJ1-5; TRBD1 matches 7 bases. V lost 0 bases, J lost 6 bases, and 8 bases stayed unmatched. Germline V gene data show CDR1 as SQVTM and CDR2 as ANQGSEA. This CDR3 comprises 15 residues. CDR3 DNA sequence: TGCAGCGTTGAAGAAGGGCAGGGGGGGAGTCAGCCCCAGCATTTT. It encodes CSVEEGQGGSQPQHF.

The chain joins TRBV5-1 to TRBJ2-5; D is unclear. CDR3 length: 13 residues. The V gene's germline CDR1 is SGHRS and CDR2 YFSETQ. Trimming shortened V by 4 bases and J by 0 bases, and 7 bases separated the two germline ends. DNA for the CDR3: TGCGCCAGCAGCAGGCCCCACCAAGAGACCCAGTACTTC. Its protein product is CASSRPHQETQYF.

The chain combines TRBV29-1 with TRBJ2-1, with D unclear. Germline CDR1 and CDR2: SQVTM and ANQGSEA. The V gene lost 3 bases and the J gene lost 5 bases, with 8 bases spanning the gap. The CDR3 is 12 amino acids. CDR3 region: CSVEPTHNEQFF. CDR3 nucleotide sequence: TGCAGCGTTGAGCCTACCCACAATGAGCAGTTCTTC.

This clonotype was seen at least ten times. This rearrangement joins TRBV19 to TRBJ2-7; D may be TRBD2 (6 bases). V lost 1 base to trimming and J lost 3 bases, with 10 bases between them. Germline V lookup: CDR1 LNHDA, CDR2 SQIVND (reference sequence). The CDR3 spans 14 residues. CDR3 residues: CASSIGGRRYEQYF. The CDR3 bases are TGTGCCAGTAGTATAGGTGGGAGGCGCTACGAGCAGTACTTC.

This clonotype was counted many times. V is TRBV4-2 and J is TRBJ1-2, with D tentatively TRBD1 (6 bases). Germline CDR1 LGHNA, CDR2 YNFKEQ. This CDR3 is 15 amino acids long. The V and J ends lost 2 bases and 4 bases respectively, with 14 bases between them. CDR3 sequence: CASSQLGDTTYGYTF. In DNA form, the CDR3 reads TGTGCCAGCAGCCAATTGGGGGACACCACCTATGGCTACACCTTC.

This clonotype is categorized as medium-sized (0.01 to 0.1%). This rearrangement joins TRBV20-1 to TRBJ2-7; 7 bases are shared with TRBD2. Per germline, CDR1 DFQATT and CDR2 SNEGSKA (reference sequence). The CDR3 totals 15 residues. With V trimmed by 3 bases and J by 2 bases, 10 bases remained unmatched. The CDR3 bases are TGCAGTGCTAGCGAAGTGGCTAGCGGCGCCTACGAGCAGTACTTC. This encodes CSASEVASGAYEQYF.

V and J are TRBV4-2 and TRBJ2-1; D gene uncertain. Germline CDR1 reads LGHNA; CDR2 reads YNFKEQ. The length of the CDR3 is 12 residues. Trimming stripped 1 base from V and 4 bases from J, with 2 bases between. This CDR3 reads CASSQAYNEQFF. CDR3 sequence (DNA): TGTGCCAGCAGCCAAGCATACAATGAGCAGTTCTTC.

This clonotype was picked up many times. The CDR3 is CASSPGGVNQPQHF. The CDR3, as DNA: TGTGCCAGCAGCCCAGGGGGCGTCAATCAGCCCCAGCATTTT. The rearrangement links TRBV12-3 or TRBV12-4 to TRBJ1-5; 8 bases align to TRBD1. V was clipped by 6 bases and J by 3 bases; unmatched bases: 4. This CDR3 comprises 14 residues.

The rearrangement joins TRBV4-3 to TRBJ2-7; either TRBD1 or TRBD2 may supply D (6 bases each). The V end lost 0 bases, the J end lost 3 bases, and 15 bases lay between the germline ends. The CDR3 spans 16 residues. CDR1 LGHNA and CDR2 YSLEER come from the germline V gene. The CDR3 DNA reads as TGCGCCAGCAGCCAAGATTGGGGGGACAAGAGCTACGAGCAGTACTTC. Amino acids: CASSQDWGDKSYEQYF.

This clonotype occurred a few times. The chain is built from TRBV6-2 or TRBV6-3 and TRBJ2-5, with D unclear. This CDR3 region has 15 residues. Trimming left V 4 bases short and J 1 base short, with 13 bases between. CDR1 MNHEY and CDR2 SVGEGT come from the germline V gene. The CDR3 DNA reads TGTGCCAGCAGTTTGACGGCAAGGCCCCAAGAGACCCAGTACTTC. Translation: CASSLTARPQETQYF.

This clonotype appeared many times. The chain recombines TRBV29-1 with TRBJ2-5, with TRBD2 identical over 8 bases. The CDR3 has 12 amino acids. Germline trimming cut 8 bases from V and 5 bases from J; bases unmatched to any gene: 7. CDR1 is SQVTM and CDR2 is ANQGSEA in the germline V gene. CDR3 sequence reads: CSISGTSETQYF. The CDR3 region has the DNA TGCAGCATATCCGGGACTAGTGAGACCCAGTACTTC.

In its sample, this clonotype was seen many times. The chain combines TRBV27 with TRBJ2-7, with 13 bases identical to TRBD2. Germline loops: CDR1 MNHEY, CDR2 SMNVEV (reference sequence). V was pared by 4 bases and J by 4 bases, with 4 bases of the junction left unmatched. The CDR3 consists of 15 residues. The CDR3 is CASSSGLAGVYEQYF. CDR3 nucleotide sequence: TGTGCCAGCAGTTCCGGACTAGCGGGAGTGTACGAGCAGTACTTC.

The table lists this clonotype with many counts. The chain recombines TRBV14 with TRBJ2-7; 8 bases fit TRBD2. This CDR3 comprises 14 residues. Germline CDR1 SGHDN, CDR2 FVKESK. Trimming took 5 bases from V and 3 from J; bases not matched to a gene: 6. The CDR3 spells CASSYTSGGYEQYF. In DNA, the CDR3 is TGTGCCAGCAGCTATACTAGCGGAGGCTACGAGCAGTACTTC.

In its sample, this clonotype ranks as medium-sized (0.01 to 0.1%). The chain is built from TRBV4-3 and TRBJ2-7; D is possibly TRBD1 (6 bases). V was pared by 0 bases and J by 5 bases, with 11 bases between. Germline CDR1 LGHNA, CDR2 YSLEER. This CDR3 region has 14 residues. This chain's CDR3 is CASSQEGHLDEQYF. The CDR3 nucleotides are TGCGCCAGCAGCCAAGAGGGACATCTCGACGAGCAGTACTTC.

This clonotype was counted a few times. The rearrangement joins TRBV20-1 to TRBJ2-7; 10 nucleotides agree with TRBD1. The CDR3 is 16 residues long. Germline V lookup: CDR1 DFQATT, CDR2 SNEGSKA (reference sequence). V trimming: 2 bases; J trimming: 0 bases; junction bases outside the gene matches: 7. The CDR3 region is CSARPPGTGDSYEQYF. In nucleotides, the CDR3 is TGCAGTGCTAGACCCCCCGGGACAGGGGACTCCTACGAGCAGTACTTC.

The V and J genes are TRBV6-5 and TRBJ2-7, with TRBD2 matching over 9 bases. Germline trimming cut 0 bases from V and 1 base from J; bases unmatched to any gene: 1. Germline CDR1 is MNHEY and CDR2 is SVGAGI. The length of the CDR3 is 15 residues. This CDR3 is CASSYSSGGSYEQYF. CDR3 in DNA: TGTGCCAGCAGTTACTCTAGCGGGGGTTCCTACGAGCAGTACTTC.

A few counts support this clonotype. The chain links TRBV11-3 to TRBJ2-7; D gene ambiguous. This CDR3 contains 13 residues. Germline V gives CDR1 SGHNT, CDR2 YENEEA. V was pared by 5 bases and J by 7 bases, with 15 bases between. CDR3 nucleotide sequence: TGTGCCAGCAGCCCCGCGCCCTCCGGGGAGCAGTACTTC. Translating gives CASSPAPSGEQYF.

The CDR3 region has the DNA TGTGCCGCCCGGGGCTCCGCCTACGAGCAGTACTTC. It is translated as CAARGSAYEQYF. V and J are TRBV25-1 and TRBJ2-7, with D perhaps matching TRBD1 or TRBD2 (5 bases each). Trimming stripped 11 bases from V and 2 bases from J, with 13 bases between. The CDR3 consists of 12 residues. Germline V gene lookup returns CDR1 MGHDK and CDR2 SYGVNS.

This rearrangement joins TRBV7-8 to TRBJ2-7; 9 bases are shared with TRBD2. This CDR3 comprises 16 residues. Trimming cost V 4 bases and J 3 bases; bases outside gene matches: 10. Per the germline V gene, CDR1 is SGHVS and CDR2 is FQNEAQ. The CDR3 sequence is CASSSFSASGIYEQYF. The CDR3 nucleotides are TGTGCCAGCAGCTCCTTTTCGGCTAGCGGGATCTACGAGCAGTACTTC.